This T cell receptor beta chain is drawn from a study of response to subunit inactivated influenza vaccine. TCRdb re-called the RT-PCR reads through MiXCR, storing one row per CDR3 protein. The data show roughly 710,000 distinct CDR3 sequences, 14% seen once. Study-level results: Each seasonal influenza vaccination recruits few new T cells, the authors suggested.

This clonotype was recorded a few times. Its cognate antigen is unknown. The V and J ends lost 10 bases and 1 base respectively, with 16 bases between them. This CDR3 region has 15 residues. Germline V gives CDR1 KGHDR, CDR2 SFDVKD. The sequencing used PBMCs from blood, collected 14 to 15 days before vaccination. The sequence derives from a man aged 50-60 years who received an inactivated influenza vaccine. The genes are TRBV24-1 and TRBJ1-5; D perhaps matches TRBD1 (6 bases). The CDR3 loop reads CATQGSGGSNQPQHF. For the CDR3, the DNA is TGTGCCACGCAGGGGTCCGGGGGGAGCAATCAGCCCCAGCATTTT.